These 31 T cell receptor beta chains were sequenced from one sample in a study of blood T cell repertoires in COVID-19. Profiling relied on immunoSEQ multiplex PCR, and the TCRdb table lists in-frame clones only, not all of them. The sample records some 90,000 clones, around 90% being singletons. The material sequenced was peripheral blood. The origin of the receptors is a man in his fifties with acute or convalescent COVID-19.

This sequence joins TRBV24-1 and TRBJ2-3; weak D call: TRBD2 (5 bases). Trimming stripped 4 bases from V and 8 bases from J, with 21 bases between. Germline V gene sequence: CDR1 KGHDR, CDR2 SFDVKD. The CDR3 is made up of 16 amino acids. The CDR3 spells CATSEFRGGPSGTQYF. CDR3 bases: TGTGCCACCAGTGAATTCCGGGGTGGTCCCAGCGGTACGCAGTATTTT.

The sample holds one count of this clone. J is TRBJ2-3 and V is TRBV19, with TRBD1 matching over 7 bases. V lost 5 bases to trimming and J lost 0 bases; unmatched junction nucleotides: 5. The CDR3 totals 15 residues. Per the germline V gene, CDR1 is LNHDA and CDR2 is SQIVND (reference sequence). For the CDR3, the DNA is TGTGCCAGTAGTTTGGTGACAGGGAGCACAGATACGCAGTATTTT. This gives the protein CASSLVTGSTDTQYF.

The genes are TRBV27 and TRBJ2-3; possible D gene TRBD2, 6 bases. The CDR3 is 13 amino acids. V was clipped by 4 bases and J by 6 bases, with 11 bases between them. CDR1 and CDR2 from the germline V gene are MNHEY and SMNVEV (reference sequence). The CDR3 DNA is TGTGCCAGCAGTTCCCCAGGGACTGATACGCAGTATTTT. Translated, it gives CASSSPGTDTQYF.

The chain recombines TRBV7-8 with TRBJ1-2; no clear D gene. The V end was cut by 1 base, the J end by 4 bases, with 10 bases between. The CDR3 extends over 14 amino acids. Germline V gives CDR1 SGHVS, CDR2 FQNEAQ. DNA of the CDR3: TGTGCCAGCAGCTTAGGGCCGGAGAGCTATGGCTACACCTTC. It yields the protein CASSLGPESYGYTF.

This clone has more than one count but fewer than ten. V is TRBV5-6 and J is TRBJ2-5; 8 nucleotides agree with TRBD1. Trimming at V came to 2 bases and at J to 9 bases, leaving 9 bases not matched to a gene. CDR1 and CDR2 from the germline V gene are SGHDT and YYEEEE. The CDR3 loop spans 14 amino acids. As DNA, the CDR3 is TGTGCCAGCAGCTTCCAGGGACAGGAATTAGCCCAGTACTTC. As protein: CASSFQGQELAQYF.

The chain joins TRBV29-1 to TRBJ2-7; D might be TRBD2 (6 bases). V was shortened by 1 base and J by 2 bases, with 12 bases between the two germline ends. The CDR3 loop spans 14 amino acids. Germline CDR1 reads SQVTM; CDR2 reads ANQGSEA. CDR3 protein: CSVEVPSVTYEQYF. In nucleotides, the CDR3 is TGCAGCGTTGAAGTTCCTAGCGTTACCTACGAGCAGTACTTC.

V is TRBV7-2 and J is TRBJ1-4; weak D call: TRBD1 (6 bases). This CDR3 comprises 19 residues. V gave up 5 bases and J gave up 4 bases, with 26 bases separating them. Germline CDR1 is SGHTA and CDR2 is FQGNSA. CDR3 region: CASSAVRGQGSRDNEKLFF. CDR3 sequence (DNA): TGTGCCAGCAGCGCAGTCCGGGGCCAGGGGAGTCGAGATAATGAAAAACTGTTTTTT.

This sequence joins TRBV18 and TRBJ2-5, with D perhaps TRBD1 (6 bases). The germline gives CDR1 KGHSH, CDR2 LQKENI. V gave up 3 bases and J gave up 6 bases, with 14 bases separating them. This CDR3 spans 14 amino acids. For the CDR3, the DNA is TGTGCCAGCTCACCCCTCAGGGGTGGGCAGACCCAGTACTTC. Residues: CASSPLRGGQTQYF.

The rearrangement links TRBV3-1 (or the pseudogene TRBV3-2) to TRBJ2-6; 12 nucleotides align to TRBD2. The junction had 5 bases not matched to a gene; V was cut back by 8 bases and J by 0 bases. Germline V gene lookup returns CDR1 LGHDT and CDR2 YNNKEL (reference sequence). The CDR3 has 17 amino acids. The CDR3 reads CASGRLAGDSGANVLTF. DNA for the CDR3: TGTGCCAGCGGGCGACTAGCGGGGGACTCTGGGGCCAACGTCCTGACTTTC.

The chain recombines TRBV2 with TRBJ1-1; TRBD1 is a possible D gene (6 bases). In germline, CDR1 is SNHLY, CDR2 FYNNEI. V gave up 8 bases and J gave up 4 bases, with 26 bases separating them. The CDR3 loop spans 17 amino acids. The CDR3 DNA is TGTGCCAGCTCCTCACCGACAGGTTACTCATCCTTCACTGAAGCTTTCTTT. It codes for CASSSPTGYSSFTEAFF.

The V and J genes are TRBV5-6 and TRBJ1-2; TRBD1 matches 7 bases. The germline gives CDR1 SGHDT, CDR2 YYEEEE. CDR3 length equals 13 residues. V was clipped by 3 bases and J by 4 bases; unmatched bases: 3. In DNA, the CDR3 is TGTGCCAGCAGCTGGGACAGTGGCTATGGCTACACCTTC. This gives the protein CASSWDSGYGYTF.

The rearrangement joins TRBV10-2 to TRBJ1-6; 10 nucleotides agree with TRBD1. Germline loops: CDR1 WSHSY, CDR2 SAAADI. The CDR3 is 16 amino acids. Losses at the gene ends were 6 bases for V and 9 bases for J; bases not matched to a gene: 11. The CDR3 DNA reads TGCGCCAGCAGCCAAGACAGGGGGCGGCTTGGTTCACCCCTCCACTTT. Protein: CASSQDRGRLGSPLHF.

This chain links TRBV2 with TRBJ2-5, with 7 positions matching TRBD2. V lost 3 bases to trimming and J lost 5 bases; unmatched junction nucleotides: 9. Per germline, CDR1 SNHLY and CDR2 FYNNEI. The CDR3 is 15 residues long. CDR3 amino acids: CASSEGYGGKETQYF. The CDR3 nucleotides are TGTGCCAGCAGTGAGGGATACGGGGGGAAGGAGACCCAGTACTTC.

J is TRBJ1-6 and V is TRBV28; D call uncertain. Between the trimmed V and J ends, which lost 7 bases and 9 bases, there was a span of 19 bases. The CDR3 extends over 15 amino acids. Germline CDR1 MDHEN, CDR2 SYDVKM. CDR3 sequence (DNA): TGTGCCAGCACCCCCCGGAGGAGAAGAGGTTCACCCCTCCACTTT. Translating it yields CASTPRRRRGSPLHF.

The gene calls are TRBV19 and TRBJ1-1, with TRBD1 as a possible D gene (6 bases). The germline V and J ends were trimmed by 6 bases and 1 base, with 15 bases remaining between them. This CDR3 has 15 amino acids. Germline lookup yields CDR1 LNHDA and CDR2 SQIVND (reference sequence). The CDR3 sequence is CASRSNDRRNTEAFF. The CDR3 coding sequence is TGTGCCAGTAGAAGCAATGACAGGAGGAACACTGAAGCTTTCTTT. Filled out from reference TRBV19 and TRBJ1-1, the complete variable domain reads DGGITQSPKYLFRKEGQNVTLSCEQNLNHDAMYWYRQDPGQGLRLIYYSQIVNDFQKGDIAEGYSVSREKKESFPLTVTSAQKNPTAFYLCASRSNDRRNTEAFFGQGTRLTVV.

This chain connects TRBV2 to TRBJ1-2; 8 bases are shared with TRBD1. CDR3 length: 13 residues. Germline-derived CDR1 and CDR2 are SNHLY and FYNNEI. V was pared by 6 bases and J by 8 bases, with 8 bases of the junction left unmatched. This CDR3 reads CASRGQGVWGYTF. CDR3 DNA sequence: TGTGCCAGCAGAGGACAGGGAGTGTGGGGCTACACCTTC.

This rearrangement joins TRBV4-3 to TRBJ2-3; D is ambiguous. The V gene's germline CDR1 is LGHNA and CDR2 YSLEER. This CDR3 has 15 residues. V lost 4 bases and J lost 0, with 11 bases in between. The CDR3 reads CASSLGTSSTDTQYF. In DNA, the CDR3 is TGCGCCAGCAGCCTCGGTACCTCTAGCACAGATACGCAGTATTTT.

This chain joins TRBV5-6 and TRBJ2-1; 8 nucleotides match TRBD1. The germline gives CDR1 SGHDT, CDR2 YYEEEE. V shed 6 bases and J 3 bases; nucleotides not matched to a gene: 5. CDR3 length: 14 amino acids. CDR3 protein: CASTRTGNYNEQFF. CDR3 bases: TGTGCCAGCACCCGGACAGGGAACTACAATGAGCAGTTCTTC.

V is TRBV11-1 and J is TRBJ2-7; TRBD2 matches at 12 bases. Germline CDR1 is SGHAT and CDR2 is FQDESV (reference sequence). V dropped 2 bases and J dropped 3; count of bases not matched to a gene: 2. This CDR3 spans 15 amino acids. The CDR3 reads CASSLKTSGSYEQYF. CDR3 DNA sequence: TGTGCCAGCAGCTTAAAGACTAGCGGGAGCTACGAGCAGTACTTC.

The genes are TRBV5-8 and TRBJ2-3; 8 bases are a match to TRBD1. The length of the CDR3 is 14 residues. From germline, CDR1 is SGHTS and CDR2 YDEGEE. The V segment lost 6 bases and the J segment 4 bases; nucleotides outside the gene matches: 7. The CDR3 reads CASTIQGAADTQYF. In DNA form, the CDR3 reads TGTGCCAGCACCATTCAGGGGGCCGCAGATACGCAGTATTTT.

The J gene is TRBJ2-7, the V gene TRBV7-2, with 8 bases fitting TRBD2. CDR3 size: 15 residues. Trimming at V came to 1 base and at J to 2 bases, leaving 4 bases not matched to a gene. Germline CDR1 and CDR2: SGHTA and FQGNSA. CDR3 in amino acids: CASSLVEAGAYEQYF. CDR3 bases: TGTGCCAGCAGCTTAGTTGAAGCGGGAGCCTACGAGCAGTACTTC.

The CDR3 bases are TGTGCCAGCAGCTCTACGGGACAGGGGTTATGGACTGAAGCTTTCTTT. Translated: CASSSTGQGLWTEAFF. The chain recombines TRBV7-9 with TRBJ1-1; 10 nucleotides line up with TRBD1. The germline CDR1 and CDR2 sequences are SEHNR and FQNEAQ (reference sequence). With V trimmed by 4 bases and J by 5 bases, 10 bases remained unmatched. The CDR3 length is 16 residues.

The gene calls are TRBV19 and TRBJ2-1; no firm D call. From germline, CDR1 is LNHDA and CDR2 SQIVND (reference sequence). Trimming left V 5 bases short and J 10 bases short, with 21 bases between. The CDR3 contains 15 residues. CDR3 sequence: CASSVQATLRGEQFF. The CDR3 nucleotides are TGTGCCAGTAGTGTCCAGGCAACGCTACGTGGGGAGCAGTTCTTC.

The rearrangement uses TRBV5-5 and TRBJ1-3; D is unresolved. V was trimmed by 4 bases and J by 8 bases, leaving 13 bases between them. The CDR3 totals 13 residues. Germline CDR1 and CDR2: SGHKS and YYEKEE (reference sequence). The CDR3 is CASSIVLRDTIYF. CDR3 nucleotides: TGTGCCAGCAGCATCGTACTCCGGGACACCATATATTTT.

DNA for the CDR3: TGTGCCAGCAGTTCTCCGTCTCGGGAAAGAAGGGAAAAACTGTTTTTT. Its protein product is CASSSPSRERREKLFF. J is TRBJ1-4 and V is TRBV6-2 or TRBV6-3; unclear D gene. From germline, CDR1 is MNHEY and CDR2 SVGEGT. The CDR3 is made up of 16 amino acids. V was cut by 4 bases and J by 8 bases, with 20 bases left in between.

The V gene is TRBV15, the J gene TRBJ1-2, with 11 bases aligning to TRBD1. This CDR3 spans 14 amino acids. The J segment lost 7 bases and the V segment lost 6 bases, leaving 7 bases of the junction unmatched. Per the germline V gene, CDR1 is LNHNV and CDR2 is YYDKDF (reference sequence). DNA of the CDR3: TGTGCCACCAGATTTGGGACAGGGGGAACTGGCTACACCTTC. It encodes CATRFGTGGTGYTF.

V gene TRBV19 combines with J gene TRBJ1-5; no definite D call. Germline lookup yields CDR1 LNHDA and CDR2 SQIVND (reference sequence). The CDR3 has 13 amino acids. Between the trimmed V and J ends, which lost 7 bases and 3 bases, there was a span of 10 bases. The CDR3 protein is CASKSRVNQPQHF. The CDR3 DNA is TGTGCCAGTAAATCGAGGGTCAATCAGCCCCAGCATTTT.

The chain uses TRBV6-5 and TRBJ2-3, with 8 bases that match TRBD1. Germline CDR1 reads MNHEY; CDR2 reads SVGAGI. The junction had 9 bases not matched to a gene; V was cut back by 5 bases and J by 5 bases. The CDR3 covers 15 residues. CDR3 in amino acids: CASSLAGGKLDTQYF. The DNA of the CDR3 is TGTGCCAGCAGTCTTGCAGGGGGCAAATTAGATACGCAGTATTTT.

The chain has TRBV6-6 and TRBJ2-2; weak D call: TRBD1 (6 bases). The CDR3 spans 15 residues. The V and J ends lost 0 bases and 5 bases respectively, with 10 bases between them. The germline V gene has CDR1 MNHNY and CDR2 SVGAGI (reference sequence). The CDR3 region is CASSYSRGFTGELFF. The CDR3 DNA reads TGTGCCAGCAGTTACTCTAGGGGGTTTACCGGGGAGCTGTTTTTT.

The rearrangement links TRBV29-1 to TRBJ1-2, with 7 bases identical to TRBD1. The CDR3 spans 13 residues. V lost 4 bases, J lost 8 bases, and 10 bases stayed unmatched. CDR1 is SQVTM, CDR2 ANQGSEA, per germline. CDR3 nucleotides: TGCAGCGTTGCGCCGGACAGGTCTTTCGGCTACACCTTC. Its translation: CSVAPDRSFGYTF. Variable domain in full (rest from reference TRBV29-1 and TRBJ1-2): SAVISQKPSRDICQRGTSLTIQCQVDSQVTMMFWYRQQPGQSLTLIATANQGSEATYESGFVIDKFPISRPNLTFSTLTVSNMSPEDSSIYLCSVAPDRSFGYTFGSGTRLTVV.

The chain joins TRBV6-1 to TRBJ1-2; D gene unclear. Germline values: CDR1 MNHNS, CDR2 SASEGT. The V gene lost 1 base and the J gene lost 7 bases, with 4 bases spanning the gap. This CDR3 has 11 residues. CDR3 coding DNA: TGTGCCAGCAGTGAAGTCGGTGGCTACACCTTC. This gives the protein CASSEVGGYTF.